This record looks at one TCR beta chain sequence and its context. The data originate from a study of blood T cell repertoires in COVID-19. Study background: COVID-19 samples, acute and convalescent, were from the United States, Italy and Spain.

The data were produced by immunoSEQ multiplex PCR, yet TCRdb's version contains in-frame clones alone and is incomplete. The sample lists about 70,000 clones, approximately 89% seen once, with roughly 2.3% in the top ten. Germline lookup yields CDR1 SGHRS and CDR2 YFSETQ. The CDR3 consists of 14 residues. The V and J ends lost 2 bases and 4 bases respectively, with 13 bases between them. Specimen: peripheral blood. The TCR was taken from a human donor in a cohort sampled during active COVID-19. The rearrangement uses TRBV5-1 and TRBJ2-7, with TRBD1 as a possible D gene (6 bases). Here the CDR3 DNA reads TGCGCCAGCAGCTTACGAGGGGGTTCGTACGAGCAGTACTTC. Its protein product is CASSLRGGSYEQYF.